These 11 T cell receptor beta chains were sequenced from one sample in a study of control samples from healthy donors and cancer patients. Clones were sequenced by immunoSEQ multiplex PCR, and TCRdb holds only the in-frame ones, with some missing. The table records about 86,000 clones, about 89% of them present only once. The sample consisted of PBMCs. Receptors were obtained from a woman in her 50s with colorectal cancer.

The CDR3 protein is CASSYGTSYNEQFF. The CDR3 DNA follows: TGTGCCAGCAGTTACGGTACAAGCTACAATGAGCAGTTCTTC. This chain uses TRBV6-5 with TRBJ2-1; D gene ambiguous. Looked up from germline, CDR1 is MNHEY and CDR2 is SVGAGI. With 2 bases removed from V and 3 bases from J, the gap between germline ends came to 8 bases. The CDR3 has 14 amino acids.

The chain combines TRBV19 with TRBJ1-1; 10 positions agree with TRBD1. V gave up 7 bases and J gave up 0 bases; unmatched junction bases: 5. The CDR3 is made up of 15 amino acids. Germline V gene sequence: CDR1 LNHDA, CDR2 SQIVND (reference sequence). CDR3 residues: CASMSTGGLNTEAFF. Written as DNA, the CDR3 is TGTGCCAGTATGTCGACAGGGGGCCTGAACACTGAAGCTTTCTTT.

V usage is TRBV12-3 or TRBV12-4 and J usage is TRBJ1-2; D not certain. The CDR3 has 12 amino acids. Trimming removed 3 bases at V and 0 bases at J, with 2 bases between. Here the CDR3 DNA reads TGTGCCAGCAGTTTGACTAACTATGGCTACACCTTC. The encoded protein is CASSLTNYGYTF.

The rearrangement joins TRBV6-1 to TRBJ1-1; a possible D gene is TRBD1 (6 bases). Trimming stripped 1 base from V and 0 bases from J, with 15 bases between. In germline, CDR1 is MNHNS, CDR2 SASEGT. The CDR3 covers 17 residues. DNA of the CDR3: TGTGCCAGCAGTGAAGAGGGGGAGGGGATCGTGAACACTGAAGCTTTCTTT. Its protein is CASSEEGEGIVNTEAFF.

This clone was detected only once. This rearrangement joins TRBV3-1 (or the pseudogene TRBV3-2) to TRBJ2-6; 8 nucleotides align to TRBD1. From germline, CDR1 is LGHDT and CDR2 YNNKEL (reference sequence). Germline trimming cut 1 base from V and 3 bases from J; bases unmatched to any gene: 5. The CDR3 runs to 17 residues. In nucleotides, the CDR3 is TGTGCCAGCAGCCAAGGCCAGGGGGCGGATGGGGCCAACGTCCTGACTTTC. Encoded protein: CASSQGQGADGANVLTF.

Comment on this clone: Within the sample, other DNA sequences also encode this same CDR3. For the CDR3, the DNA is TGTGCCAGCAGTTTAGGCAGTTCTAACTATGGCTACACCTTC. This translates into CASSLGSSNYGYTF. This chain connects TRBV28 to TRBJ1-2, with D hard to call. The CDR3 contains 14 residues. Trimming took off 2 bases at V and 0 bases at J, with 7 bases between the two ends. Germline V gene sequence: CDR1 MDHEN, CDR2 SYDVKM.

There are a few counts of this clone. The CDR3 sequence is CASSPYRGQPQHF. CDR3 DNA sequence: TGTGCCAGCAGCCCCTACAGGGGTCAGCCCCAGCATTTT. The chain combines TRBV7-2 with TRBJ1-5; 7 positions agree with TRBD1. From germline, CDR1 is SGHTA and CDR2 FQGNSA. Unmatched junction bases numbered 4, after V lost 5 bases and J lost 6 bases. The CDR3 consists of 13 residues.

This clone was counted a single time. The CDR3 DNA is TGTGCCAGCTCACCACCGGAGGGAAGCTATGGCTACACCTTC. Amino acid sequence: CASSPPEGSYGYTF. This rearrangement joins TRBV18 to TRBJ1-2; D ambiguous. V was clipped by 0 bases and J by 4 bases, with 9 bases between them. The V gene's germline CDR1 is KGHSH and CDR2 LQKENI. The CDR3 has 14 amino acids.

This chain uses TRBV27 with TRBJ2-1; D is possibly TRBD1 or TRBD2 (5 bases each). V lost 5 bases and J lost 4, with 9 bases in between. Germline CDR1 is MNHEY and CDR2 is SMNVEV (reference sequence). The CDR3 loop spans 13 amino acids. CDR3 residues: CASSPGLYNEQFF. CDR3 bases: TGTGCCAGCAGTCCGGGGCTTTACAATGAGCAGTTCTTC.

The chain is built from TRBV7-9 and TRBJ2-4; D remains unclear. The V gene lost 1 base and the J gene lost 8 bases, with 15 bases spanning the gap. The germline CDR1 and CDR2 sequences are SEHNR and FQNEAQ (reference sequence). The CDR3 consists of 15 residues. The chain's CDR3 is CASSLGGSWLDIQYF. CDR3 nucleotide sequence: TGTGCCAGCAGCTTAGGGGGTAGCTGGTTGGACATTCAGTACTTC.

The chain recombines TRBV12-5 with TRBJ2-1, with D possibly being TRBD1 (6 bases). The CDR3 is 18 residues long. Germline V CDR1 and CDR2: LGHNT, FRNRAP. V dropped 2 bases and J dropped 2 bases, with 19 bases sitting between them. Written as DNA, the CDR3 is TGTGCTAGTGGTTTGCTTCCTCTCGGACAGTCTACCTACAATGAGCAGTTCTTC. It specifies CASGLLPLGQSTYNEQFF.